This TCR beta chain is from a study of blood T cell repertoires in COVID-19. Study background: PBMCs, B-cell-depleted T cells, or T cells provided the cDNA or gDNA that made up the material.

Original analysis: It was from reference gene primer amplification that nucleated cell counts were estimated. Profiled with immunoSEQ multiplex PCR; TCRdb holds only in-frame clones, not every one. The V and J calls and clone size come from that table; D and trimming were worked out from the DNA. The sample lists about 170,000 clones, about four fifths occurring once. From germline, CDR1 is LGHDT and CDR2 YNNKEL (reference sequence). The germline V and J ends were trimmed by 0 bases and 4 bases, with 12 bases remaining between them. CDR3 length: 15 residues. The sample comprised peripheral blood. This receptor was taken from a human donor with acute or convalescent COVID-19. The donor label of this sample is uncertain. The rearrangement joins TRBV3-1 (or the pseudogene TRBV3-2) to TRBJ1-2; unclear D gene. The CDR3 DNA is TGTGCCAGCAGCCAAGACATGGCAGGAGGCTATGGCTACACCTTC. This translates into CASSQDMAGGYGYTF.